The 26 T cell receptor beta chains below all came from one sample that was sequenced in a study of vaccination effects on CD4 cells after COVID-19. Assay: immunoSEQ multiplex PCR; the TCRdb copy retains only in-frame clones and omits some. Of around 81,000 clones listed, over 75% are singletons. Their recognized antigens are unknown. The ViraFEST assay expanded antigen-specific CD4+ T cells with viral peptide pools before sequencing. Isolating CD4+ T cells followed approximately 11 days of culture. Participants were given two doses of BNT162b2 or mRNA-1273 vaccine. Sequenced material: CD4+ T cells from PBMCs cultured with HCoV-OC43 spike peptides, taken after COVID-19 vaccination. Noted subset: HCoV-OC43 spike overlapping peptide pool stimulation. The receptors here all came from a human donor who received a COVID-19 vaccine.

The V gene is TRBV5-1, the J gene TRBJ1-1; D is unclear. Germline-derived CDR1 and CDR2 are SGHRS and YFSETQ. This CDR3 comprises 14 residues. Trimming took off 5 bases at V and 1 base at J, with 12 bases between the two ends. CDR3 protein: CASRPGPGNTEAFF. The CDR3 DNA is TGCGCCAGCAGACCGGGTCCGGGGAACACTGAAGCTTTCTTT.

The V call is TRBV29-1, the J call TRBJ1-2; 8 bases map to TRBD1. Germline V gene lookup returns CDR1 SQVTM and CDR2 ANQGSEA. The CDR3 consists of 12 residues. The V gene end was trimmed by 7 bases and the J gene end by 5 bases; junction bases not matched to a gene: 6. The CDR3 region has the DNA TGCAGCGCCGGAAGACAGGGGTATGGCTACACCTTC. It specifies CSAGRQGYGYTF.

This chain connects TRBV6-5 to TRBJ1-1, with D tentatively TRBD1 (5 bases). From germline, CDR1 is MNHEY and CDR2 SVGAGI. Trimming stripped 6 bases from V and 0 bases from J, with 11 bases between. CDR3 length: 14 amino acids. CDR3 coding DNA: TGTGCCAGCAGACGGGACGGATTGAACACTGAAGCTTTCTTT. It yields the protein CASRRDGLNTEAFF.

V usage is TRBV19 and J usage is TRBJ1-4; D might be TRBD1 (5 bases). The V gene lost 3 bases and the J gene lost 7 bases, with 12 bases spanning the gap. The CDR3 contains 14 residues. Germline CDR1 reads LNHDA; CDR2 reads SQIVND (reference sequence). CDR3 in amino acids: CASSISRAREKLFF. The CDR3 DNA sequence: TGTGCCAGTAGTATCTCCAGGGCGCGTGAAAAACTGTTTTTT.

The chain's CDR3 is CASSATWRGYTF. CDR3 in DNA: TGTGCCAGCAGCGCAACATGGAGAGGCTACACCTTC. V and J are TRBV9 and TRBJ1-2; D ambiguous. This CDR3 spans 12 amino acids. V lost 3 bases to trimming and J lost 8 bases, with 11 bases between them. Germline V gives CDR1 SGDLS, CDR2 YYNGEE.

The chain combines TRBV7-9 with TRBJ1-3; no definite D call. The CDR3 contains 14 residues. The V gene lost 7 bases and the J gene lost 0 bases, with 10 bases spanning the gap. Germline loops: CDR1 SEHNR, CDR2 FQNEAQ (reference sequence). In DNA, the CDR3 is TGTGCCAGCAAAGCACAGAGCTCTGGAAACACCATATATTTT. Translating it yields CASKAQSSGNTIYF. The complete variable domain, with remaining parts taken from reference TRBV7-9 and TRBJ1-3, reads DTGVSQNPRHKITKRGQNVTFRCDPISEHNRLYWYRQTLGQGPEFLTYFQNEAQLEKSRLLSDRFSAERPKGSFSTLEIQRTEQGDSAMYLCASKAQSSGNTIYFGEGSWLTVV.

CDR3 in amino acids: CAISEPRGANVLTF. The DNA for the CDR3 is TGTGCCATCAGTGAGCCTCGTGGGGCCAACGTCCTGACTTTC. The chain employs TRBV10-3 and TRBJ2-6; D gene uncertain. The V gene's germline CDR1 is ENHRY and CDR2 SYGVKD. The CDR3 sequence is 14 residues long. V shed 2 bases and J shed 3 bases, with 5 bases lying between them.

This clone was picked up a small number of times. The chain employs TRBV5-4 and TRBJ1-1; weak D call: TRBD1 (5 bases). Trimming left V 0 bases short and J 5 bases short, with 29 bases between. The CDR3 runs 20 residues. Germline V lookup: CDR1 SGHNT, CDR2 YYREEE (reference sequence). CDR3 sequence (DNA): TGTGCCAGCAGCTTGGCGTACTACATCGCGGGGAGACAAGGGGAGACTGAAGCTTTCTTT. It specifies CASSLAYYIAGRQGETEAFF.

This clone has only one observation. The chain combines TRBV5-5 with TRBJ2-7; D is perhaps TRBD2 (7 bases). This CDR3 region has 14 residues. V dropped 4 bases and J dropped 2 bases, with 13 bases sitting between them. The V gene's germline CDR1 is SGHKS and CDR2 YYEKEE (reference sequence). CDR3 bases: TGTGCCAGCAGCCAATGGGGGGGCACCTACGAGCAGTACGTC. As protein: CASSQWGGTYEQYV.

CDR3 loop: CASSALRDTGELFF. The CDR3 region has the DNA TGTGCCAGCAGCGCCCTAAGGGACACCGGGGAGCTGTTTTTT. This chain links TRBV28 with TRBJ2-2, with D unresolved. This CDR3 spans 14 amino acids. CDR1 and CDR2 from the germline V gene are MDHEN and SYDVKM. The germline V and J ends were trimmed by 6 bases and 3 bases, with 11 bases remaining between them. Drawing the rest from reference TRBV28 and TRBJ2-2, the complete variable domain is DVKVTQSSRYLVKRTGEKVFLECVQDMDHENMFWYRQDPGLGLRLIYFSYDVKMKEKGDIPEGYSVSREKKERFSLILESASTNQTSMYLCASSALRDTGELFFGEGSRLTVL.

The V call is TRBV24-1, the J call TRBJ2-6, with D possibly matching TRBD2 (6 bases). The V end lost 4 bases, the J end lost 2 bases, and 14 bases lay between the germline ends. CDR1 KGHDR and CDR2 SFDVKD come from the germline V gene. The CDR3 runs 17 residues. The CDR3 DNA reads as TGTGCCACCAGTGACACCAATACGGGGGCTGGGGCCAACGTCCTGACTTTC. Translated: CATSDTNTGAGANVLTF.

The chain joins TRBV24-1 to TRBJ2-3; D is undetermined. Looked up from germline, CDR1 is KGHDR and CDR2 is SFDVKD. V lost 3 bases and J lost 2, with 8 bases in between. CDR3 length: 14 residues. The CDR3 here is CATSDPGPTDTQYF. The CDR3 DNA reads TGTGCCACCAGTGATCCCGGGCCCACAGATACGCAGTATTTT.

The chain employs TRBV5-1 and TRBJ1-3; 9 nucleotides match TRBD1. Looked up from germline, CDR1 is SGHRS and CDR2 is YFSETQ. V was pared by 3 bases and J by 3 bases, with 7 bases of the junction left unmatched. The CDR3 length is 16 residues. Written as DNA, the CDR3 is TGCGCCAGCAGCTCCGGGACAGGGAACAGTGGAAACACCATATATTTT. It specifies CASSSGTGNSGNTIYF.

This clone showed up just a few times. The CDR3 DNA follows: TGTGCCAGTAGTATTTCCAGCTATAATTCACCCCTCCACTTT. This sequence encodes CASSISSYNSPLHF. V gene TRBV19 combines with J gene TRBJ1-6, with D unresolved. Looked up from germline, CDR1 is LNHDA and CDR2 is SQIVND (reference sequence). The CDR3 covers 14 residues. V lost 3 bases, J lost 3 bases, and 6 bases lay in between.

This sequence joins TRBV5-1 and TRBJ1-1; maybe TRBD1 (5 bases). This CDR3 spans 16 amino acids. With 4 bases removed from V and 2 bases from J, the gap between germline ends came to 18 bases. Germline V gives CDR1 SGHRS, CDR2 YFSETQ. For the CDR3, the DNA is TGCGCCAGCAGCCCGAACACGCGGGGCAGTAACACTGAAGCTTTCTTT. Translated, it gives CASSPNTRGSNTEAFF.

The chain uses TRBV9 and TRBJ2-3; 9 bases are a match to TRBD2. Per germline, CDR1 SGDLS and CDR2 YYNGEE. After removal of 4 bases from V and 1 base from J, the junction contained 13 bases not matched to a gene. The CDR3 consists of 18 residues. The CDR3 nucleotides read TGTGCCAGCAGCACAGCTAGCGGGGCTCCTAGGGGCACAGATACGCAGTATTTT. It is translated as CASSTASGAPRGTDTQYF.

The gene calls are TRBV7-2 and TRBJ2-7, with 8 bases aligning to TRBD2. The CDR3 loop spans 15 amino acids. The ends lost 3 bases at V and 1 base at J; junction bases unmatched: 5. Per the germline V gene, CDR1 is SGHTA and CDR2 is FQGNSA. The CDR3: CASSFQSGGSYEQYV. The CDR3 bases are TGTGCCAGCAGCTTCCAAAGCGGGGGTTCCTACGAGCAGTACGTC.

V usage is TRBV7-3 and J usage is TRBJ1-5, with TRBD1 identical over 9 bases. Germline lookup yields CDR1 SGHTA and CDR2 FQGTGA. Trimming cost V 5 bases and J 10 bases; bases outside gene matches: 6. The CDR3 covers 13 residues. The CDR3 region has the DNA TGTGCCAGCAGCGCGACAGGGGGAACACCCCAGCATTTT. This encodes CASSATGGTPQHF.

The table lists this clone with a few counts. V and J are TRBV6-1 and TRBJ1-6; 9 bases are shared with TRBD1. CDR3 length: 15 amino acids. The V gene end was trimmed by 2 bases and the J gene end by 9 bases; junction bases not matched to a gene: 5. Germline V gene data show CDR1 as MNHNS and CDR2 as SASEGT. CDR3 amino acids: CASSEFGTGRSPLHF. CDR3 DNA sequence: TGTGCCAGCAGTGAATTTGGGACAGGGCGTTCACCCCTCCACTTT.

The V gene is TRBV5-1, the J gene TRBJ1-5; D may be TRBD1 (5 bases). V gave up 4 bases and J gave up 7 bases, with 15 bases separating them. CDR3 size: 14 residues. Germline values: CDR1 SGHRS, CDR2 YFSETQ. CDR3 in amino acids: CASSPGARGQPQHF. CDR3 DNA sequence: TGCGCCAGCAGCCCCGGGGCCCGCGGACAGCCCCAGCATTTT.

The rearrangement joins TRBV30 to TRBJ2-3; weak D call: TRBD1 (6 bases). The V gene's germline CDR1 is GTSNPN and CDR2 SVGIG (reference sequence). The CDR3 spans 15 residues. Trimming left V 0 bases short and J 3 bases short, with 13 bases between. Here the CDR3 DNA reads TGTGCCTGGAGTGTCGGTACAGGGTATACAGATACGCAGTATTTT. Protein: CAWSVGTGYTDTQYF.

The chain combines TRBV9 with TRBJ2-1; 9 bases line up with TRBD1. Germline V gives CDR1 SGDLS, CDR2 YYNGEE. This CDR3 is 18 amino acids long. J lost 9 bases, V lost 2 bases, and 18 bases had no gene match. The CDR3 region is CASSVGTGNSGVGTEQFF. In DNA, the CDR3 is TGTGCCAGCAGCGTTGGGACAGGGAACTCGGGTGTGGGGACTGAGCAGTTCTTC.

This clone appeared a single time. This CDR3 reads CASFGGGRTDTQYF. The CDR3 bases are TGTGCCAGCTTTGGCGGGGGGCGCACAGATACGCAGTATTTT. The chain links TRBV6-5 to TRBJ2-3, with 8 bases that match TRBD2. The CDR3 is 14 residues long. Germline CDR1 and CDR2: MNHEY and SVGAGI. J gave up 1 base and V 8 bases, and 5 bases lay outside the gene matches.

For the CDR3, the DNA is TGTGCCAGCAGCCCTCTAGGGCGCTCATCTGGAAACACCATATATTTT. Protein sequence: CASSPLGRSSGNTIYF. The rearrangement joins TRBV7-3 to TRBJ1-3; D is ambiguous. The V gene's germline CDR1 is SGHTA and CDR2 FQGTGA. This CDR3 has 16 residues. Trimming removed 5 bases from V and 1 base from J, with 15 bases in between.

This sequence joins TRBV11-2 and TRBJ2-3, with TRBD2 identical over 9 bases. CDR1 and CDR2 from the germline V gene are SGHAT and FQNNGV. Losses at the gene ends were 0 bases for V and 2 bases for J; bases not matched to a gene: 6. This CDR3 region has 17 residues. The CDR3 spells CASSLEGLAGLTDTQYF. CDR3 bases: TGTGCCAGCAGCTTAGAAGGTCTAGCGGGACTCACAGATACGCAGTATTTT.

V usage is TRBV21-1 and J usage is TRBJ1-5. TRBV21-1 is reported as a pseudogene. The CDR3 is made up of 10 amino acids. CDR3 loop: CASSPPGAHF. The CDR3 DNA follows: TGTGCCAGCAGCCCCCCGGGGGCGCATTTT.